The source of this T cell receptor beta chain is a study of Graves' ophthalmopathy and Graves' hyperthyroidism. General study points: The majority of expanded thyroid clonotypes above 0.001 frequency also occurred in blood.

For repertoire sequencing, the TCR beta CDR3 regions were amplified from RNA transcripts. The first round was an RT-PCR with HTBI primers, and the second round was a multiplex PCR. Each CDR3 protein is one row after TCRdb ran MiXCR on the multiplex PCR reads. The profile covers just over 400,000 distinct CDR3 sequences, with around a fifth appearing a single time and roughly 3% taken by the ten largest. This CDR3 is 17 amino acids long. The germline V gene has CDR1 KGHDR and CDR2 SFDVKD. The V end was cut by 9 bases, the J end by 0 bases, with 20 bases between. This clonotype has ten or more counts. Its antigen remains unidentified. Participants with hyperthyroidism, aged 18 to 65, were newly diagnosed with under 2 months' duration.

This TCR derives from a young woman with stable Graves' hyperthyroidism. The sequenced sample consisted of peripheral blood. This chain links TRBV24-1 with TRBJ1-5, with D possibly being TRBD1 (6 bases). CDR3 protein: CATSRRSGAHSNQPQHF. CDR3 DNA sequence: TGTGCCACCTCCCGGCGATCAGGGGCTCATAGCAATCAGCCCCAGCATTTT.